Listed here are 8 T cell receptor beta chains from one sample, sequenced in a study of T cell responses to AZD1222 COVID-19 vaccine. Data came from immunoSEQ multiplex PCR; TCRdb stores just in-frame clones and leaves some out. The sample has 120,000 to 150,000 clones, roughly 87% seen once. Sequences were derived from peripheral blood, sampled 28 days after the second AZD1222 dose. The receptor source for this set is an adult who received the AZD1222 COVID-19 vaccine.

The chain has TRBV21-1 and TRBJ2-1; TRBD2, the table's D call, was not compared with the DNA. TRBV21-1 is flagged as a pseudogene. The CDR3 length is 18 residues. CDR3 DNA sequence: TGTGCCAGCAGTCAGTCCCCAGTCGGGACTAGCGGTGACAATGGGCAGTTCTTC. Protein: CASSQSPVGTSGDNGQFF.

This clone was seen more than once but under ten times. V is TRBV7-9 and J is TRBJ2-2; 8 positions agree with TRBD2. The germline CDR1 and CDR2 sequences are SEHNR and FQNEAQ (reference sequence). The CDR3 runs 17 residues. Losses at the gene ends were 4 bases for V and 8 bases for J; bases not matched to a gene: 15. CDR3 amino acids: CASSSDRTSNPTGELFF. The CDR3 DNA follows: TGTGCCAGCAGCTCAGACCGGACTAGCAATCCCACGGGGGAGCTGTTTTTT.

The chain uses TRBV19 and TRBJ2-1; 12 bases fit TRBD2. V dropped 6 bases and J dropped 0; count of bases not matched to a gene: 3. CDR1 LNHDA and CDR2 SQIVND come from the germline V gene (reference sequence). The length of the CDR3 is 16 residues. CDR3 in DNA: TGTGCCAGTAGGACTAGCGGGAGAGGCTCCTACAATGAGCAGTTCTTC. Amino acids: CASRTSGRGSYNEQFF.

The chain has TRBV29-1 and TRBJ1-1, with 9 positions matching TRBD1. The germline gives CDR1 SQVTM, CDR2 ANQGSEA. The CDR3 is made up of 16 amino acids. V lost 7 bases and J lost 0; bases outside the gene matches: 12. The CDR3, as DNA: TGCAGCGCCGGATCCGGGACAGGGAATTTGAACACTGAAGCTTTCTTT. Translating it yields CSAGSGTGNLNTEAFF.

This clone was seen only once. V gene TRBV29-1 combines with J gene TRBJ1-1, with D tentatively TRBD1 (5 bases). The ends were cut back, 3 bases at V and 4 bases at J, with 12 bases in the middle. Germline assignment: CDR1 SQVTM and CDR2 ANQGSEA. This CDR3 is built from 13 residues. CDR3 coding DNA: TGCAGCGTTGAGACAGTACTCTCCACTGAAGCTTTCTTT. Translation gives CSVETVLSTEAFF.

The CDR3 is CASNAGDRGRNEQFF. CDR3 DNA: TGTGCCAGCAACGCCGGGGACAGGGGGCGGAATGAGCAGTTCTTC. V and J are TRBV6-5 and TRBJ2-1, with 12 bases lining up with TRBD1. The CDR3 length is 15 residues. V shed 7 bases and J 7 bases; nucleotides not matched to a gene: 8. Looked up from germline, CDR1 is MNHEY and CDR2 is SVGAGI.

V usage is TRBV28 and J usage is TRBJ1-2; 9 bases agree with TRBD1. V shed 3 bases, J shed 8 bases, and the junction held 4 bases outside the gene matches. CDR1 is MDHEN, CDR2 SYDVKM, per germline. CDR3 length equals 13 residues. CDR3 sequence: CASSLGQGEGYTF. The CDR3 DNA is TGTGCCAGCAGTTTGGGACAGGGCGAAGGCTACACCTTC.

The V gene is TRBV19, the J gene TRBJ1-4; D call uncertain. Trimming stripped 3 bases from V and 0 bases from J, with 8 bases between. The CDR3 spans 15 residues. In germline, CDR1 is LNHDA, CDR2 SQIVND (reference sequence). CDR3 residues: CASSIGVTTNEKLFF. CDR3 bases: TGTGCCAGTAGTATCGGAGTTACAACTAATGAAAAACTGTTTTTT.